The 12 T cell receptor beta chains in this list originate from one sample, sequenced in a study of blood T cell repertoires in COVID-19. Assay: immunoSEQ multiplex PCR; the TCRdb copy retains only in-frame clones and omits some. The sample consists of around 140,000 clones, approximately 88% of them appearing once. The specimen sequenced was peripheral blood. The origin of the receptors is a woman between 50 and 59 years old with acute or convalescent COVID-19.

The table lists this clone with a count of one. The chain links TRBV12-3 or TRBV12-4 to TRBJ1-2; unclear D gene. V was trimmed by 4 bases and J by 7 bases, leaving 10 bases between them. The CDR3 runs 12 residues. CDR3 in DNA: TGTGCCAGCAGTTCCCTTCCGTTTGGCTACACCTTC. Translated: CASSSLPFGYTF.

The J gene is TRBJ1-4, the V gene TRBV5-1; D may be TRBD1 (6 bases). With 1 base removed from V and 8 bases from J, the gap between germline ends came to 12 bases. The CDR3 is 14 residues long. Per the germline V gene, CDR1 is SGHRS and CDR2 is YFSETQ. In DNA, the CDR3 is TGCGCCAGCAGCTTGCAAGGGGGTTGGGAAAAACTGTTTTTT. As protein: CASSLQGGWEKLFF.

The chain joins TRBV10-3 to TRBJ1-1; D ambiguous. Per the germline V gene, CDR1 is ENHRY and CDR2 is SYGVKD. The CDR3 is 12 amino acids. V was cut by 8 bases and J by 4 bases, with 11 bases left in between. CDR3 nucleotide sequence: TGTGCCATCGCCCTAGAGGCCACTGAAGCTTTCTTT. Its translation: CAIALEATEAFF.

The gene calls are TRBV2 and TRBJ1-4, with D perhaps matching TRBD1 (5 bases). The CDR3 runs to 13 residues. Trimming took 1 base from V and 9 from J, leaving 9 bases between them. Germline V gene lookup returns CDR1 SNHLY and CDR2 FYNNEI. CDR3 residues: CASSEGPGQKLFF. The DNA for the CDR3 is TGTGCCAGCAGTGAAGGGCCAGGGCAAAAACTGTTTTTT.

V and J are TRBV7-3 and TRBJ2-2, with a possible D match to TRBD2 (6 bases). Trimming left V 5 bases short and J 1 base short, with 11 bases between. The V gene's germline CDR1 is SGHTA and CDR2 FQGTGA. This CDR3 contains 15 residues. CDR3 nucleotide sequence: TGTGCCAGCAGCGCCGGAGGGGTGAACACCGGGGAGCTGTTTTTT. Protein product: CASSAGGVNTGELFF.

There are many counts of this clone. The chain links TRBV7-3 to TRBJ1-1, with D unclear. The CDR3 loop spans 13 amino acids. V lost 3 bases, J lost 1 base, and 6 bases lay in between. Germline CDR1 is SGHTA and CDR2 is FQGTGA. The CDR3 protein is CASSFEGNTEAFF. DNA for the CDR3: TGTGCCAGCAGCTTCGAGGGGAACACTGAAGCTTTCTTT.

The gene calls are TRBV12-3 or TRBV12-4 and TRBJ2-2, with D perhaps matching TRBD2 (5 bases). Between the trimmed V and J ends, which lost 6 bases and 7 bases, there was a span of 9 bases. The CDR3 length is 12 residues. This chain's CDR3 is CASRGGVGELFF. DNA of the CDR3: TGTGCCAGCAGAGGAGGAGTCGGGGAGCTGTTTTTT.

The CDR3: CSVEDPSSRDGYTF. The CDR3 DNA reads TGCAGCGTTGAAGATCCCTCCTCCCGGGATGGCTACACCTTC. This rearrangement joins TRBV29-1 to TRBJ1-2; no firm D call. The V end lost 0 bases, the J end lost 6 bases, and 14 bases lay between the germline ends. From germline, CDR1 is SQVTM and CDR2 ANQGSEA. The CDR3 covers 14 residues.

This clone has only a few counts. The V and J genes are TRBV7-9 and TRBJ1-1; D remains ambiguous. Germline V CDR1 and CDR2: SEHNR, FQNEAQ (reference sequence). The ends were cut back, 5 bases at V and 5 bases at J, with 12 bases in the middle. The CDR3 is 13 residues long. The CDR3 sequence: CASSAPGRTEAFF. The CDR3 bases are TGTGCCAGCAGCGCCCCCGGGAGGACTGAAGCTTTCTTT.

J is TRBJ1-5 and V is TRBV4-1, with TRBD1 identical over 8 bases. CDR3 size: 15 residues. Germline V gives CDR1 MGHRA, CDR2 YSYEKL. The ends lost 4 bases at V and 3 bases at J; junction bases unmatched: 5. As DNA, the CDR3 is TGCGCCAGCAGCCGGGAGGACAGGGTCAATCAGCCCCAGCATTTT. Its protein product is CASSREDRVNQPQHF.

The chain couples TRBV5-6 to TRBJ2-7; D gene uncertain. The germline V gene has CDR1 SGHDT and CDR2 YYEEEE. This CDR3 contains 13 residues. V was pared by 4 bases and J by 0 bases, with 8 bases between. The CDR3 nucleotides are TGTGCCAGCAGCACCGACATCTCCTACGAGCAGTACTTC. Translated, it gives CASSTDISYEQYF.

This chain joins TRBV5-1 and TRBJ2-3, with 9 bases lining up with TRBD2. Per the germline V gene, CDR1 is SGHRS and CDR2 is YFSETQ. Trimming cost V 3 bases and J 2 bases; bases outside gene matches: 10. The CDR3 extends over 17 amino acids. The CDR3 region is CASSWRGAGGSTDTQYF. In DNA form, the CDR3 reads TGCGCCAGCAGCTGGCGGGGAGCGGGGGGCTCCACAGATACGCAGTATTTT.